This entry features one T cell receptor (beta chain) sequence. This specimen comes from a study of blood T cell repertoires in COVID-19. Study context: T cells, B-cell-depleted T cells, or PBMCs provided the cDNA or gDNA that served as material.

Seattle researchers signed up patients amid active infection and tracked them longitudinally. Trimming stripped 4 bases from V and 9 bases from J, with 13 bases between. Germline V gene lookup returns CDR1 SGHVS and CDR2 FQNEAQ. The length of the CDR3 is 12 residues. Study processing details: Researchers report that nucleated cell counts were estimated from reference gene primer amplification. Clones were read by immunoSEQ multiplex PCR, and TCRdb kept only the in-frame ones, dropping some. The V and J calls and the clone size are those of that table, but D and trimming were determined from the DNA. Of 200,000 to 250,000 clones in the sample, 70% to 90% were seen once.

The sample comprised peripheral blood. This clonotype was obtained from a woman between 65 and 79 years old with COVID-19, enrolled during active disease. The chain couples TRBV7-8 to TRBJ2-7; D remains ambiguous. The CDR3 protein is CASSSQTFGQYF. The DNA for the CDR3 is TGTGCCAGCAGCTCACAGACCTTTGGGCAGTACTTC.